The clone carrying this T cell receptor beta chain was counted a few times. Its matching antigen is unknown. The CDR3 extends over 13 amino acids. V was clipped by 4 bases and J by 3 bases, with 9 bases between them. The germline V gene has CDR1 SGHDN and CDR2 FVKESK. The entry originates in a study of cytomegalovirus exposure and HLA in healthy donors. Regarding the study as a whole: The availability of immune exposure information extended only to CMV serostatus.

PCR primers comprised 60 Vbeta and 13 Jbeta primers. Data came from immunoSEQ multiplex PCR; TCRdb stores just in-frame clones and leaves some out. Among tens of thousands of clones, roughly 74% were seen once, and the ten largest hold roughly 20%. Whereas donors were nominally healthy upon sampling, unrecorded immune exposures were probable. The sequenced material came from PBMCs. The origin of this receptor is a woman aged 25 to 39 in good health and CMV-seropositive. The rearrangement uses TRBV14 and TRBJ1-1; TRBD1 might be the D (6 bases). Written as DNA, the CDR3 is TGTGCCAGCAGCCCCCGGACAGACACTGAAGCTTTCTTT. Amino acids: CASSPRTDTEAFF.